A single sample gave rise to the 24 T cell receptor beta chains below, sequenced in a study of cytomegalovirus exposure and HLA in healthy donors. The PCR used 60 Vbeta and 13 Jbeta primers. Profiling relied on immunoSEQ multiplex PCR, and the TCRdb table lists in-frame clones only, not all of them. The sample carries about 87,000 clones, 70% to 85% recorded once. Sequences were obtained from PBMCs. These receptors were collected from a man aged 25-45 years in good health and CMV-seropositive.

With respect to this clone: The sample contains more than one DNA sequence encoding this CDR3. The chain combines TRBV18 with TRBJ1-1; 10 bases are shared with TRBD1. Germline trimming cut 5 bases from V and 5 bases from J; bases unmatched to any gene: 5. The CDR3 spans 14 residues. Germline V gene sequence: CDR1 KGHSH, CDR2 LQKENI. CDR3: CASSLDRGETEAFF. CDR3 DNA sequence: TGTGCCAGCTCATTGGACAGGGGGGAAACTGAAGCTTTCTTT.

The CDR3 sequence is CASRIEGQAEETQYF. CDR3 DNA: TGCGCCAGCAGAATAGAAGGACAGGCAGAAGAGACCCAGTACTTC. V usage is TRBV5-1 and J usage is TRBJ2-5; 7 nucleotides align to TRBD1. The CDR3 totals 15 residues. From germline, CDR1 is SGHRS and CDR2 YFSETQ. The junction had 10 bases not matched to a gene; V was cut back by 5 bases and J by 3 bases.

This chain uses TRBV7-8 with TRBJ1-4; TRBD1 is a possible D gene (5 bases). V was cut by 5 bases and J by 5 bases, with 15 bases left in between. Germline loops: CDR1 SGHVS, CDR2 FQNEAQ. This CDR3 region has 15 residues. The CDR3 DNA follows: TGTGCCAGCAGCCTCGCACTGGGGGGAAATGAAAAACTGTTTTTT. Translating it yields CASSLALGGNEKLFF.

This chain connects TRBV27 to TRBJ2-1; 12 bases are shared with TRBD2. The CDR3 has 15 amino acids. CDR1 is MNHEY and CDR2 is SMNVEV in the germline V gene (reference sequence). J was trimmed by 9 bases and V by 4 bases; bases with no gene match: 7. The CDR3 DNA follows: TGTGCCAGCAGTTATGATTGGACTAGCGGGACTGAGCAGTTCTTC. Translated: CASSYDWTSGTEQFF.

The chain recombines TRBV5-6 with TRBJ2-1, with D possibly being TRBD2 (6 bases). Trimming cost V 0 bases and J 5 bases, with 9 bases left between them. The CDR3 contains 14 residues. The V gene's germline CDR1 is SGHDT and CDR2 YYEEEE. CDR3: CASSLADYNNEQFF. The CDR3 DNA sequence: TGTGCCAGCAGCTTGGCGGACTATAACAATGAGCAGTTCTTC.

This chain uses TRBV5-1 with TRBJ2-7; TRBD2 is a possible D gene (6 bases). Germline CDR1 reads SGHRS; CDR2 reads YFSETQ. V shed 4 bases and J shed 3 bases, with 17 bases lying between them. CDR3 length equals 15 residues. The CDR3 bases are TGCGCCAGCAGCAGACCTAGCGCGACAAGCTACGAGCAGTACTTC. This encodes CASSRPSATSYEQYF.

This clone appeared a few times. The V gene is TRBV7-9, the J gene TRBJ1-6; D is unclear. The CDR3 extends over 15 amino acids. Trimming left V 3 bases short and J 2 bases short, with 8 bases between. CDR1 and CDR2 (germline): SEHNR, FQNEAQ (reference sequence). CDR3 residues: CASSFGETYNSPLHF. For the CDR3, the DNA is TGTGCCAGCAGCTTCGGGGAAACCTATAATTCACCCCTCCACTTT.

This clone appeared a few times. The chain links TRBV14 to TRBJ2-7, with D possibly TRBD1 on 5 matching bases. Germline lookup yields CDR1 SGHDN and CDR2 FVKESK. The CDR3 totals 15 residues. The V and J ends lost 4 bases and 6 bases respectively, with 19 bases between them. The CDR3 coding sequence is TGTGCCAGCAGCCCTGAGTTATGGGGCTCACGCGAGCAGTACTTC. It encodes CASSPELWGSREQYF.

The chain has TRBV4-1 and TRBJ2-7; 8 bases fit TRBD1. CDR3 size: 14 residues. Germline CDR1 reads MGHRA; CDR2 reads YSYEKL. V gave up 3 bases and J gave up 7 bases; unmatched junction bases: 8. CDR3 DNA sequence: TGCGCCAGCAGCCAGACGGACAGGGATGAAGAGCAGTACTTC. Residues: CASSQTDRDEEQYF.

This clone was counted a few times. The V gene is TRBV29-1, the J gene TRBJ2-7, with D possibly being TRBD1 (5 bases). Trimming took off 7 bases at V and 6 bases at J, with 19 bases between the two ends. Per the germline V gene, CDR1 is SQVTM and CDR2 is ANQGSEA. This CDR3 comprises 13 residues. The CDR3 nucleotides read TGCAGCGCAAACCAAGGACAAACTACCGAGCAGTACTTC. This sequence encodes CSANQGQTTEQYF.

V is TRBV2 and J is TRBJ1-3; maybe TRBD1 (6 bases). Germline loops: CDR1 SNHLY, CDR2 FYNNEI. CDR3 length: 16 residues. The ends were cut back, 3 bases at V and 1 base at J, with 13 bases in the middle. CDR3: CASSDGQGLSGNTIYF. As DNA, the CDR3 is TGTGCCAGCAGTGACGGGCAGGGGTTATCTGGAAACACCATATATTTT.

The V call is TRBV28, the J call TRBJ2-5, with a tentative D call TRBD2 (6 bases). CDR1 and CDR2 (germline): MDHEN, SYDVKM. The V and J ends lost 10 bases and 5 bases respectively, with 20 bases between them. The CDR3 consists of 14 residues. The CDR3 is CATIEQEGTETQYF. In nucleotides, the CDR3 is TGTGCCACCATAGAGCAGGAGGGTACGGAGACCCAGTACTTC.

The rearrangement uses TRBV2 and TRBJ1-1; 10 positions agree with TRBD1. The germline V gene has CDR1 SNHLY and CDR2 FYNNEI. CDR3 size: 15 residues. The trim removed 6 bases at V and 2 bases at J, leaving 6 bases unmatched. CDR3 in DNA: TGTGCCAGCAGACCGGGACAGGGGTACAACACTGAAGCTTTCTTT. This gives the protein CASRPGQGYNTEAFF.

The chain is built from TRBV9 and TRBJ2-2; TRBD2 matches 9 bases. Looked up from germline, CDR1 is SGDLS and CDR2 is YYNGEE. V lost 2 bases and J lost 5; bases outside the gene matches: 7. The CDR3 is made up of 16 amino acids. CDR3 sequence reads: CASSVGETSGTGELFF. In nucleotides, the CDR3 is TGTGCCAGCAGCGTTGGAGAGACTAGCGGTACCGGGGAGCTGTTTTTT.

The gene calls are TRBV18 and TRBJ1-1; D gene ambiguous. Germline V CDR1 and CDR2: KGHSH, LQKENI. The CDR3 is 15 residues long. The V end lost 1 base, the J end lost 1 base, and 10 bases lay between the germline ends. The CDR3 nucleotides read TGTGCCAGCTCACCACGCACAGACGCGAACACTGAAGCTTTCTTT. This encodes CASSPRTDANTEAFF.

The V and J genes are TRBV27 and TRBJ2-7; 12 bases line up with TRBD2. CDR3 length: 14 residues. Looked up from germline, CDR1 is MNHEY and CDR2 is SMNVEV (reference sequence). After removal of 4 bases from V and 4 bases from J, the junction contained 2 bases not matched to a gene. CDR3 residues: CASSSGTSGYEQYF. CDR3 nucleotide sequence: TGTGCCAGCAGTTCCGGGACTAGCGGGTACGAGCAGTACTTC.

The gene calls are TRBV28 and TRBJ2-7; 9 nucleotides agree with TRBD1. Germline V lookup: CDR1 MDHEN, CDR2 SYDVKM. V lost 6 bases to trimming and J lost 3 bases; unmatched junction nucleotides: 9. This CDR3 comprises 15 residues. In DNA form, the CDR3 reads TGTGCCAGCAGGTCCGGGACAGGGACCTTCTACGAGCAGTACTTC. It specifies CASRSGTGTFYEQYF.

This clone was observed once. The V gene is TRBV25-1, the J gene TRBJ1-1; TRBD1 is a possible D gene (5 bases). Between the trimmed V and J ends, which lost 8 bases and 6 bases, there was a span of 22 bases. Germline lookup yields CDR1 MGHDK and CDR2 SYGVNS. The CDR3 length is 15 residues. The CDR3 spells CASRTSQGWRAEAFF. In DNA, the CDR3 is TGTGCCAGCCGAACCTCTCAGGGTTGGCGCGCTGAAGCTTTCTTT.

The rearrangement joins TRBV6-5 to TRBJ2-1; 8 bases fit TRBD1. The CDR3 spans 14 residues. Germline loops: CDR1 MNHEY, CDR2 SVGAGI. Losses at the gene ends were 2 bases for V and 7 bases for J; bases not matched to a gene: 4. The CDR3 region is CASSYMDRVNEQFF. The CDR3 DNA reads TGTGCCAGCAGTTACATGGACAGGGTTAATGAGCAGTTCTTC.

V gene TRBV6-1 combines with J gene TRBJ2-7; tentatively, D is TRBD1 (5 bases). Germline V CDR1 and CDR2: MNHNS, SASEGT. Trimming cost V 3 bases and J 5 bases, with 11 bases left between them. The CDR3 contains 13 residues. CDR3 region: CASSDQGLNEQYF. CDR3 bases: TGTGCCAGCAGTGATCAGGGTCTCAACGAGCAGTACTTC.

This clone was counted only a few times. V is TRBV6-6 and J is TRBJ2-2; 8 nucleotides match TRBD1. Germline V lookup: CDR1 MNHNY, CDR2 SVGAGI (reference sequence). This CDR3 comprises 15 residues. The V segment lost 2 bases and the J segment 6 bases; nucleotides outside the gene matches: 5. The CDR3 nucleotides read TGTGCCAGCAGTTACGCCAGGGGGCAATCCGGGGAGCTGTTTTTT. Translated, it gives CASSYARGQSGELFF.

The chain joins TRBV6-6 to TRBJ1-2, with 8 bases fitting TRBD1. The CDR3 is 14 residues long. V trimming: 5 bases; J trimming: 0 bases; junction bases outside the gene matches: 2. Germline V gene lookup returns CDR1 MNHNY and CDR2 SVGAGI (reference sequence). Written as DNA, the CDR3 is TGTGCCAGCAGTCCGGGACAGGCTAACTATGGCTACACCTTC. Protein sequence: CASSPGQANYGYTF.

The DNA of the CDR3 is TGTGCCAGTAGACCACAGGGGACAGGGAACTACGAGCAGTACTTC. Translating gives CASRPQGTGNYEQYF. The rearrangement uses TRBV19 and TRBJ2-7; 9 positions agree with TRBD1. Looked up from germline, CDR1 is LNHDA and CDR2 is SQIVND (reference sequence). With V trimmed by 6 bases and J by 3 bases, 9 bases remained unmatched. The length of the CDR3 is 15 residues.

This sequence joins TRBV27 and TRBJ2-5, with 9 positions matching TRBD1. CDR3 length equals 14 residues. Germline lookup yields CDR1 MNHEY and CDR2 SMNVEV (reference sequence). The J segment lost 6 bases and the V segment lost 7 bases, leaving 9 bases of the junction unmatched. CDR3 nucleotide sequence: TGTGCCAGCAAGGGACGGACAGGGGTACAGACCCAGTACTTC. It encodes CASKGRTGVQTQYF.